The 30 T cell receptor beta chains presented below share a single source sample, sequenced in a study of cytomegalovirus exposure and HLA in healthy donors. With 60 Vbeta and 13 Jbeta primers, the PCR was carried out. Clones were sequenced by immunoSEQ multiplex PCR, and TCRdb holds only the in-frame ones, with some missing. In the table there are tens of thousands of clones, about 84% of which are singletons. The sequenced material came from PBMCs. These receptors all come from a girl aged 2-10 years in good health and CMV-seropositive.

In its sample, this clone was seen once. The gene calls are TRBV19 and TRBJ2-7; D not certain. The CDR3 consists of 14 residues. Germline V lookup: CDR1 LNHDA, CDR2 SQIVND (reference sequence). Between the trimmed V and J ends, which lost 3 bases and 6 bases, there was a span of 15 bases. CDR3: CASSISNGLGEQYF. CDR3 in DNA: TGTGCCAGTAGTATTTCTAACGGGTTGGGCGAGCAGTACTTC.

The chain employs TRBV29-1 and TRBJ1-2; D uncertain. The CDR3 length is 13 residues. Deletions cut 0 bases from V and 3 bases from J, with 8 bases between. CDR1 is SQVTM and CDR2 is ANQGSEA in the germline V gene. The chain's CDR3 is CSVEDWRDYGYTF. The CDR3 DNA sequence: TGCAGCGTTGAAGATTGGAGGGACTATGGCTACACCTTC. Variable domain in full (rest from reference TRBV29-1 and TRBJ1-2): SAVISQKPSRDICQRGTSLTIQCQVDSQVTMMFWYRQQPGQSLTLIATANQGSEATYESGFVIDKFPISRPNLTFSTLTVSNMSPEDSSIYLCSVEDWRDYGYTFGSGTRLTVV.

This clone was detected only a few times. The chain recombines TRBV28 with TRBJ2-2; D uncertain. Germline loops: CDR1 MDHEN, CDR2 SYDVKM. V lost 8 bases and J 0 bases, leaving 7 bases between the germline ends. The CDR3 contains 13 residues. CDR3 nucleotides: TGTGCCAGCCAAAACTCGAACACCGGGGAGCTGTTTTTT. Translating it yields CASQNSNTGELFF.

CDR3 in DNA: TGTGCCAGCAGATACCGGGGGACAGGTGAAACAGATACGCAGTATTTT. Amino acids: CASRYRGTGETDTQYF. The rearrangement links TRBV28 to TRBJ2-3; 8 positions match TRBD1. The V gene's germline CDR1 is MDHEN and CDR2 SYDVKM. V lost 6 bases to trimming and J lost 3 bases; unmatched junction nucleotides: 11. CDR3 length: 16 amino acids.

This chain uses TRBV29-1 with TRBJ1-1; 8 nucleotides line up with TRBD1. Germline V gene sequence: CDR1 SQVTM, CDR2 ANQGSEA. The CDR3 is 13 residues long. Trimming at V came to 6 bases and at J to 5 bases, leaving 8 bases not matched to a gene. CDR3 sequence (DNA): TGCAGCGTAGATAACAGGGGGTCAACTGAAGCTTTCTTT. It specifies CSVDNRGSTEAFF. Complete variable domain (other parts from reference TRBV29-1 and TRBJ1-1): SAVISQKPSRDICQRGTSLTIQCQVDSQVTMMFWYRQQPGQSLTLIATANQGSEATYESGFVIDKFPISRPNLTFSTLTVSNMSPEDSSIYLCSVDNRGSTEAFFGQGTRLTVV.

The chain recombines TRBV19 with TRBJ2-7; 10 bases fit TRBD1. CDR1 and CDR2 from the germline V gene are LNHDA and SQIVND (reference sequence). The ends lost 4 bases at V and 1 base at J; junction bases unmatched: 7. This CDR3 is built from 16 residues. CDR3: CASSTRPGQGSYEQYF. In nucleotides, the CDR3 is TGTGCCAGTAGTACAAGACCGGGACAGGGGTCCTACGAGCAGTACTTC.

This rearrangement joins TRBV5-3 to TRBJ1-4; a weak D match, TRBD1 (6 bases). TRBV5-3 is sorted into the ORF group, with uncertain function. This CDR3 region has 15 residues. The V end lost 2 bases, the J end lost 1 base, and 9 bases lay between the germline ends. The chain's CDR3 is CARSLQGETNEKLFF. The CDR3, as DNA: TGTGCCAGAAGCTTACAGGGAGAAACTAATGAAAAACTGTTTTTT.

The rearrangement links TRBV28 to TRBJ1-4; D remains ambiguous. CDR1 is MDHEN, CDR2 SYDVKM, per germline. CDR3 size: 12 residues. The V and J ends lost 6 bases and 11 bases respectively, with 13 bases between them. CDR3 DNA: TGTGCCAGCAGGGCACTACAAATGAAACTGTTTTTT. This codes for CASRALQMKLFF.

The chain combines TRBV29-1 with TRBJ1-3; D gene uncertain. With 0 bases removed from V and 1 base from J, the gap between germline ends came to 7 bases. The CDR3 sequence is 14 residues long. CDR1 is SQVTM, CDR2 ANQGSEA, per germline. The CDR3 DNA sequence: TGCAGCGTTGAAGATCCCATGTCTGGAAACACCATATATTTT. As protein: CSVEDPMSGNTIYF.

Comments on this clone: The same CDR3 also results from other DNA sequences found in this sample. The V call is TRBV6-4, the J call TRBJ2-3, with 8 bases lining up with TRBD2. CDR3 length: 13 amino acids. V lost 5 bases to trimming and J lost 3 bases; unmatched junction nucleotides: 1. CDR1 and CDR2 (germline): MRHNA, SNTAGT. In DNA, the CDR3 is TGTGCCAGCAGTAGCGGGAGTACAGATACGCAGTATTTT. Its protein product is CASSSGSTDTQYF.

This rearrangement joins TRBV4-2 to TRBJ2-5; 7 positions agree with TRBD2. Unmatched junction bases numbered 6, after V lost 0 bases and J lost 2 bases. Germline CDR1 LGHNA, CDR2 YNFKEQ. This CDR3 spans 16 amino acids. The CDR3 protein is CASSQEPASGQETQYF. For the CDR3, the DNA is TGTGCCAGCAGCCAAGAGCCCGCTAGCGGTCAAGAGACCCAGTACTTC.

V is TRBV27 and J is TRBJ1-5; no clear D gene. The CDR3 has 14 residues. Germline V gives CDR1 MNHEY, CDR2 SMNVEV (reference sequence). The ends were cut back, 7 bases at V and 0 bases at J, with 10 bases in the middle. The CDR3, as DNA: TGTGCCAGCAACCCAGGTTATAGCAATCAGCCCCAGCATTTT. It is translated as CASNPGYSNQPQHF.

The rearrangement uses TRBV7-9 and TRBJ1-1, with unresolved D. CDR1 is SEHNR, CDR2 FQNEAQ, per germline (reference sequence). This CDR3 is 14 amino acids long. Trimming took off 1 base at V and 3 bases at J, with 9 bases between the two ends. The CDR3: CASSLGGRDTEAFF. The CDR3 bases are TGTGCCAGCAGCTTAGGCGGGCGGGACACTGAAGCTTTCTTT.

V gene TRBV10-3 combines with J gene TRBJ1-3, with TRBD1 matching 7 bases. With 6 bases clipped from V and 0 bases from J, the junction kept 17 bases outside the gene matches. The CDR3 spans 19 residues. CDR1 ENHRY and CDR2 SYGVKD come from the germline V gene. CDR3 nucleotides: TGTGCCATCAGCCCTAGACAGGGCCAGGCATGGTCCTCTGGAAACACCATATATTTT. Encoded protein: CAISPRQGQAWSSGNTIYF.

The sample holds a few counts of this clone. CDR3 DNA: TGTGCCAGCAGCTTCCAGGGGGCAGCTGGGGCCAACGTCCTGACTTTC. The encoded protein is CASSFQGAAGANVLTF. The gene calls are TRBV7-9 and TRBJ2-6, with 8 bases that match TRBD1. Germline CDR1 reads SEHNR; CDR2 reads FQNEAQ (reference sequence). The CDR3 contains 16 residues. Trimming cost V 3 bases and J 2 bases; bases outside gene matches: 3.

This chain connects TRBV19 to TRBJ2-7, with D maybe TRBD2 (6 bases). The ends were cut back, 10 bases at V and 4 bases at J, with 20 bases in the middle. CDR1 is LNHDA, CDR2 SQIVND, per germline (reference sequence). The CDR3 has 14 amino acids. The DNA of the CDR3 is TGTGCCATCTACCGGGACTGGAGAACTTACGAGCAGTACTTC. Residues: CAIYRDWRTYEQYF.

This chain links TRBV10-3 with TRBJ1-1, with D possibly being TRBD1 (5 bases). Looked up from germline, CDR1 is ENHRY and CDR2 is SYGVKD. Trimming pared 6 bases from V and 1 base from J, leaving 15 bases between. The CDR3 sequence is 15 residues long. CDR3: CAIREKDNSNTEAFF. The CDR3 DNA reads TGTGCCATCAGGGAGAAGGACAATTCGAACACTGAAGCTTTCTTT.

Only one count was recorded for this clone. V is TRBV7-2 and J is TRBJ1-2; D is perhaps TRBD1 (5 bases). The CDR3 has 13 residues. V lost 5 bases and J lost 4, with 11 bases in between. From germline, CDR1 is SGHTA and CDR2 FQGNSA. The CDR3 DNA reads TGTGCCAGCAGCGCAGGGCCACTCTATGGCTACACCTTC. This translates into CASSAGPLYGYTF. The variable domain in full, completed from reference TRBV7-2 and TRBJ1-2, reads GAGVSQSPSNKVTEKGKDVELRCDPISGHTALYWYRQSLGQGLEFLIYFQGNSAPDKSGLPSDRFSAERTGGSVSTLTIQRTQQEDSAVYLCASSAGPLYGYTFGSGTRLTVV.

The chain carries TRBV11-1 and TRBJ2-5; TRBD2 matches 7 bases. The CDR3 covers 14 residues. Germline loops: CDR1 SGHAT, CDR2 FQDESV (reference sequence). The J segment lost 5 bases and the V segment lost 7 bases, leaving 10 bases of the junction unmatched. The DNA of the CDR3 is TGTGCCAGCACCAACCCCCGGGAGGTGGAGACCCAGTACTTC. Protein product: CASTNPREVETQYF. Full variable domain (missing parts from reference TRBV11-1 and TRBJ2-5): EAEVAQSPRYKITEKSQAVAFWCDPISGHATLYWYRQILGQGPELLVQFQDESVVDDSQLPKDRFSAERLKGVDSTLKIQPAELGDSAMYLCASTNPREVETQYFGPGTRLLVL.

This chain connects TRBV9 to TRBJ2-1, with a possible D match to TRBD2 (5 bases). In germline, CDR1 is SGDLS, CDR2 YYNGEE. The CDR3 is 16 amino acids. Trimming took 3 bases from V and 7 from J, leaving 20 bases between them. CDR3 region: CASSARREIWVNEQFF. DNA for the CDR3: TGTGCCAGCAGCGCTCGAAGGGAGATTTGGGTTAATGAGCAGTTCTTC.

The chain joins TRBV29-1 to TRBJ2-5; weak D call: TRBD1 (5 bases). The CDR3 is 12 residues long. V lost 4 bases to trimming and J lost 7 bases, with 13 bases between them. Germline V CDR1 and CDR2: SQVTM, ANQGSEA. CDR3 amino acids: CSVGTGTGTQYF. The CDR3 DNA sequence: TGCAGCGTTGGTACAGGAACAGGGACCCAGTACTTC.

CDR3 amino acids: CASSVGGDNQPQHF. CDR3 bases: TGTGCCAGCAGCGTCGGGGGGGACAATCAGCCCCAGCATTTT. The V gene is TRBV7-9, the J gene TRBJ1-5; D is perhaps TRBD1 (5 bases). CDR3 size: 14 residues. The V gene's germline CDR1 is SEHNR and CDR2 FQNEAQ (reference sequence). V was clipped by 5 bases and J by 3 bases, with 11 bases between them. The full variable domain, completed using reference TRBV7-9 and TRBJ1-5, is DTGVSQNPRHKITKRGQNVTFRCDPISEHNRLYWYRQTLGQGPEFLTYFQNEAQLEKSRLLSDRFSAERPKGSFSTLEIQRTEQGDSAMYLCASSVGGDNQPQHFGDGTRLSIL.

The chain joins TRBV6-5 to TRBJ2-7; D is ambiguous. Trimming cost V 7 bases and J 3 bases, with 7 bases left between them. Germline-derived CDR1 and CDR2 are MNHEY and SVGAGI. CDR3 length: 11 amino acids. The DNA for the CDR3 is TGTGCCAGCACTCCGGGCTACGAGCAGTACTTC. Protein sequence: CASTPGYEQYF.

The chain has TRBV6-1 and TRBJ2-5, with TRBD2 matching over 7 bases. The end of the DNA is better explained by TRBJ2-7, so the J call may be wrong. Germline-derived CDR1 and CDR2 are MNHNS and SASEGT. This CDR3 region has 15 residues. CDR3 amino acids: CASNDPGDYSYEQYF. CDR3 in DNA: TGTGCCAGCAACGACCCGGGGGACTACTCCTACGAGCAGTACTTC.

This chain links TRBV30 with TRBJ2-7; 7 positions match TRBD2. The germline CDR1 and CDR2 sequences are GTSNPN and SVGIG (reference sequence). The CDR3 runs to 13 residues. V trimming: 0 bases; J trimming: 2 bases; junction bases outside the gene matches: 1. CDR3 in amino acids: CAWSVAGTYEQYF. The CDR3 bases are TGTGCCTGGAGTGTAGCGGGGACCTACGAGCAGTACTTC.

The chain recombines TRBV9 with TRBJ2-5, with 8 bases lining up with TRBD2. Germline V gene lookup returns CDR1 SGDLS and CDR2 YYNGEE. Germline trimming cut 0 bases from V and 3 bases from J; bases unmatched to any gene: 7. The CDR3 length is 16 residues. CDR3 sequence reads: CASSVASGSEEETQYF. In DNA, the CDR3 is TGTGCCAGCAGCGTAGCCAGCGGGAGCGAGGAAGAGACCCAGTACTTC.

The chain uses TRBV5-5 and TRBJ2-3, with D maybe TRBD2 (6 bases). CDR1 is SGHKS and CDR2 is YYEKEE in the germline V gene (reference sequence). V was clipped by 0 bases and J by 5 bases, with 7 bases between them. This CDR3 comprises 13 residues. The CDR3: CASSLGGVDTQYF. CDR3 DNA: TGTGCCAGCAGCTTGGGCGGGGTAGATACGCAGTATTTT.

This chain links TRBV4-3 with TRBJ2-3, with 9 nucleotides matching TRBD1. V gave up 4 bases and J gave up 5 bases; unmatched junction bases: 7. Looked up from germline, CDR1 is LGHNA and CDR2 is YSLEER. The CDR3 contains 15 residues. The CDR3 region is CASSRDRGQGDTQYF. CDR3 DNA sequence: TGCGCCAGCAGCCGCGACAGGGGACAGGGAGATACGCAGTATTTT.

This clone occurred a few times. The chain employs TRBV5-1 and TRBJ1-1, with unresolved D. V lost 5 bases, J lost 1 base, and 9 bases lay in between. The CDR3 is made up of 13 amino acids. CDR1 is SGHRS and CDR2 is YFSETQ in the germline V gene. The CDR3 DNA reads as TGCGCCAGCAGGTACAACAAGAACACTGAAGCTTTCTTT. Protein product: CASRYNKNTEAFF. The full variable domain, rest sourced from reference TRBV5-1 and TRBJ1-1, is KAGVTQTPRYLIKTRGQQVTLSCSPISGHRSVSWYQQTPGQGLQFLFEYFSETQRNKGNFPGRFSGRQFSNSRSEMNVSTLELGDSALYLCASRYNKNTEAFFGQGTRLTVV.

The chain uses TRBV5-4 and TRBJ1-1; D is unresolved. Germline V lookup: CDR1 SGHNT, CDR2 YYREEE (reference sequence). The CDR3 runs 13 residues. The germline V and J ends were trimmed by 1 base and 6 bases, with 10 bases remaining between them. CDR3 sequence (DNA): TGTGCCAGCAGCTTGAGAGGGAGGTCTGAAGCTTTCTTT. Its translation: CASSLRGRSEAFF. Using reference TRBV5-4 and TRBJ1-1 for the parts outside the CDR3, the full variable domain is ETGVTQSPTHLIKTRGQQVTLRCSSQSGHNTVSWYQQALGQGPQFIFQYYREEENGRGNFPPRFSGLQFPNYSSELNVNALELDDSALYLCASSLRGRSEAFFGQGTRLTVV.